The 25 T cell receptor beta chains presented below share a single source sample, sequenced in a study of metastatic and nonmetastatic thyroid tumors (dated by TCRdb to about 2020). Library method: PCR. Sequenced using an Illumina HiSeq 4000. In-frame beta chains were kept once TCRdb had trimmed the public reads at Q25 with fastp and called clones with MiXCR. The sample yields roughly 34,000 clones; 35% to 40% were counted once. Clones ranked in the top ten supply approximately 24% of the sample. Before undergoing thyroid surgery, none of the patients had been given any kind of treatment. Sample: tumor tissue. The receptors shown here come from a female donor with papillary thyroid cancer or a benign thyroid nodule (not recorded which). Some clones in this sample may be carry-over from other donors' samples.

This chain links TRBV20-1 with TRBJ1-2, with a weak D call TRBD1 (6 bases). The length of the CDR3 is 13 residues. Germline V gene sequence: CDR1 DFQATT, CDR2 SNEGSKA (reference sequence). Trimming cost V 2 bases and J 6 bases, with 13 bases left between them. The CDR3 DNA follows: TGCAGTGCTAGACAAACAGGGTCGCATGGCTACACCTTC. Its translation is CSARQTGSHGYTF.

The table lists this clone with a few counts. The J gene is TRBJ2-1, the V gene TRBV15, with a weak D call TRBD1 (7 bases). Germline-derived CDR1 and CDR2 are LNHNV and YYDKDF (reference sequence). This CDR3 spans 14 amino acids. The V end was cut by 0 bases, the J end by 7 bases, with 10 bases between. The CDR3 DNA follows: TGTGCCACCAGCAGAGAGGCAGGGGGGAATGAGCAGTTCTTC. Amino acid sequence: CATSREAGGNEQFF. Variable domain in full (rest from reference TRBV15 and TRBJ2-1): DAMVIQNPRYQVTQFGKPVTLSCSQTLNHNVMYWYQQKSSQAPKLLFHYYDKDFNNEADTPDNFQSRRPNTSFCFLDIRSPGLGDTAMYLCATSREAGGNEQFFGPGTRLTVL.

V and J are TRBV19 and TRBJ2-6; tentatively, D is TRBD2 (6 bases). The CDR3 covers 16 residues. Germline CDR1 is LNHDA and CDR2 is SQIVND (reference sequence). V lost 10 bases, J lost 4 bases, and 20 bases lay in between. Written as DNA, the CDR3 is TGTGCCACATCGGATAGGAGGGTCTCCGGGGCCAACGTCCTGACTTTC. The encoded protein is CATSDRRVSGANVLTF.

The V call is TRBV6-1, the J call TRBJ2-1, with 8 bases lining up with TRBD2. Germline loops: CDR1 MNHNS, CDR2 SASEGT. Germline trimming cut 5 bases from V and 8 bases from J; bases unmatched to any gene: 14. This CDR3 comprises 16 residues. The CDR3 loop is CASSRGGGGRLYEQFF. The CDR3 DNA reads TGTGCCAGCAGTAGGGGGGGCGGGGGGCGCTTGTATGAGCAGTTCTTC.

This clone was observed a handful of times. The rearrangement joins TRBV10-3 to TRBJ1-2; a possible D gene is TRBD1 (5 bases). Trimming removed 2 bases at V and 4 bases at J, with 11 bases between. The CDR3 is 14 amino acids. Germline CDR1 reads ENHRY; CDR2 reads SYGVKD. This CDR3 is CAISEPGGSYGYTF. The CDR3 DNA is TGTGCCATCAGTGAGCCGGGGGGTAGCTATGGCTACACCTTC.

This clone has more than one count but fewer than ten. The chain recombines TRBV5-1 with TRBJ1-2, with a possible D match to TRBD1 (5 bases). Trimming cost V 3 bases and J 8 bases, with 17 bases left between them. The CDR3 totals 14 residues. Germline CDR1 is SGHRS and CDR2 is YFSETQ. The CDR3 sequence: CASSSGTEGLGYTF. Here the CDR3 DNA reads TGCGCCAGCAGCTCGGGGACGGAAGGATTAGGCTACACCTTC.

The chain links TRBV6-2 or TRBV6-3 to TRBJ1-5; D is uncertain. The CDR3 totals 11 residues. Deletions cut 8 bases from V and 5 bases from J, with 7 bases between. The V gene's germline CDR1 is MNHEY and CDR2 SVGEGT. CDR3 region: CASGWDQPQHF. CDR3 in DNA: TGTGCCAGCGGGTGGGATCAGCCCCAGCATTTT.

J is TRBJ2-7 and V is TRBV20-1; D not resolved. The ends were cut back, 6 bases at V and 3 bases at J, with 18 bases in the middle. There are 14 residues in the CDR3. Germline V lookup: CDR1 DFQATT, CDR2 SNEGSKA (reference sequence). The DNA of the CDR3 is TGCAGTGCCCCACCCAGGACGGCTAACTACGAGCAGTACTTC. Translation gives CSAPPRTANYEQYF.

Only a few counts were recorded for this clone. The same CDR3 also results from other DNA sequences found in this sample. V and J are TRBV27 and TRBJ2-1; 7 nucleotides agree with TRBD1. V lost 0 bases and J lost 6; bases outside the gene matches: 5. The CDR3 totals 15 residues. The V gene's germline CDR1 is MNHEY and CDR2 SMNVEV (reference sequence). CDR3: CASSLSRGLLNEQFF. CDR3 DNA sequence: TGTGCCAGCAGTTTATCGAGGGGGCTACTCAATGAGCAGTTCTTC.

This chain links TRBV7-3 with TRBJ2-3; 10 bases align to TRBD2. CDR1 is SGHTA and CDR2 is FQGTGA in the germline V gene. The CDR3 runs to 17 residues. V lost 2 bases and J lost 4; bases outside the gene matches: 9. In DNA, the CDR3 is TGTGCCAGCAGCTTACGGGCTAGCGGGAGTACGGCAGATACGCAGTATTTT. Translation gives CASSLRASGSTADTQYF.

The chain carries TRBV30 and TRBJ1-1; no clear D. V was clipped by 1 base and J by 1 base, with 7 bases between them. Germline-derived CDR1 and CDR2 are GTSNPN and SVGIG (reference sequence). The CDR3 is 13 amino acids. The CDR3 nucleotides read TGTGCCTGGAGTGCCTCAGGGAACACTGAAGCTTTCTTT. This gives the protein CAWSASGNTEAFF.

The rearrangement links TRBV19 to TRBJ2-3; TRBD2 agrees at 11 bases. The J segment lost 4 bases and the V segment lost 5 bases, leaving 8 bases of the junction unmatched. Germline V gene data show CDR1 as LNHDA and CDR2 as SQIVND (reference sequence). CDR3 length equals 16 residues. The chain's CDR3 is CASSDRLAGSPDTQYF. DNA for the CDR3: TGTGCCAGTAGTGACCGACTAGCGGGAAGTCCAGATACGCAGTATTTT.

This clone was counted between two and nine times. This chain joins TRBV6-1 and TRBJ1-2; D is undetermined. The germline gives CDR1 MNHNS, CDR2 SASEGT. The CDR3 has 17 amino acids. Trimming left V 5 bases short and J 1 base short, with 20 bases between. The CDR3 DNA sequence: TGTGCCAGCAGTCCCCGGATTGGGGAAAGCGTTAACTATGGCTACACCTTC. It encodes CASSPRIGESVNYGYTF.

The chain links TRBV19 to TRBJ2-6; no reliable D call. Per germline, CDR1 LNHDA and CDR2 SQIVND (reference sequence). V lost 4 bases to trimming and J lost 0 bases, with 10 bases between them. CDR3 length: 16 amino acids. CDR3 loop: CASSTSILSGANVLTF. CDR3 sequence (DNA): TGTGCCAGTAGTACGTCTATCCTCTCTGGGGCCAACGTCCTGACTTTC. The variable domain in full, with the rest retrieved from reference TRBV19 and TRBJ2-6, is DGGITQSPKYLFRKEGQNVTLSCEQNLNHDAMYWYRQDPGQGLRLIYYSQIVNDFQKGDIAEGYSVSREKKESFPLTVTSAQKNPTAFYLCASSTSILSGANVLTFGAGSRLTVL.

The V call is TRBV27, the J call TRBJ2-1, with 9 bases lining up with TRBD2. The CDR3 sequence is 15 residues long. V shed 4 bases, J shed 7 bases, and the junction held 8 bases outside the gene matches. Germline CDR1 is MNHEY and CDR2 is SMNVEV (reference sequence). CDR3 protein: CASSSPAGGRNEQFF. CDR3 DNA: TGTGCCAGCAGTTCTCCTGCGGGAGGGAGGAATGAGCAGTTCTTC.

This chain uses TRBV6-2 or TRBV6-3 with TRBJ2-1; no clear D. Germline V CDR1 and CDR2: MNHEY, SVGEGT. The CDR3 is made up of 12 amino acids. V was trimmed by 5 bases and J by 6 bases, leaving 8 bases between them. The CDR3 nucleotides read TGTGCCAGCAGTCCCCGTAGCAATGAGCAGTTCTTC. Translation gives CASSPRSNEQFF.

The genes are TRBV18 and TRBJ1-2; no clear D gene. Germline-derived CDR1 and CDR2 are KGHSH and LQKENI. The V and J ends lost 2 bases and 1 base respectively, with 8 bases between them. The CDR3 runs to 14 residues. CDR3 DNA sequence: TGTGCCAGCTCACCATACGGAAATAACTATGGCTACACCTTC. This translates into CASSPYGNNYGYTF.

The chain uses TRBV28 and TRBJ1-2; D unresolved. V lost 5 bases to trimming and J lost 3 bases, with 7 bases between them. This CDR3 is built from 12 residues. The germline CDR1 and CDR2 sequences are MDHEN and SYDVKM. This chain's CDR3 is CASSPSDYGYTF. Here the CDR3 DNA reads TGTGCCAGCAGTCCCTCAGACTATGGCTACACCTTC.

This clone has just a few counts. Written as DNA, the CDR3 is TGTGCCAGCAGTTCTCTCTATGGCTACACCTTC. It yields the protein CASSSLYGYTF. This chain joins TRBV28 and TRBJ1-2; D gene uncertain. This CDR3 spans 11 amino acids. The V gene lost 4 bases and the J gene lost 4 bases, with 4 bases spanning the gap. Germline CDR1 and CDR2: MDHEN and SYDVKM.

The count of this clone is one. The V call is TRBV30, the J call TRBJ2-1; 9 bases are shared with TRBD2. Trimming cost V 2 bases and J 5 bases; bases outside gene matches: 4. The germline gives CDR1 GTSNPN, CDR2 SVGIG (reference sequence). The CDR3 is 14 residues long. CDR3: CAWSRTSANNEQFF. DNA of the CDR3: TGTGCCTGGAGTCGGACTAGCGCAAACAATGAGCAGTTCTTC. Based on the CDR3 plus reference TRBV30 and TRBJ2-1, the full variable domain is SQTIHQWPATLVQPVGSPLSLECTVEGTSNPNLYWYRQAAGRGLQLLFYSVGIGQISSEVPQNLSASRPQDRQFILSSKKLLLSDSGFYLCAWSRTSANNEQFFGPGTRLTVL.

The genes are TRBV28 and TRBJ1-1; TRBD1 aligns across 9 bases. The trim removed 10 bases at V and 10 bases at J, leaving 16 bases unmatched. This CDR3 spans 14 amino acids. Germline CDR1 and CDR2: MDHEN and SYDVKM. CDR3 coding DNA: TGTGCCACCTCTTGGACAGGGGTCCAATTGGGAGCTTTCTTT. Translated, it gives CATSWTGVQLGAFF.

There are a few counts of this clone. The J gene is TRBJ1-2, the V gene TRBV4-3; D is uncertain. From germline, CDR1 is LGHNA and CDR2 YSLEER. V was cut by 3 bases and J by 6 bases, with 11 bases left in between. CDR3 length: 13 residues. The chain's CDR3 is CASSHKVGDGYTF. DNA of the CDR3: TGCGCCAGCAGCCATAAGGTCGGGGATGGCTACACCTTC.

This chain uses TRBV9 with TRBJ2-1; 8 positions agree with TRBD2. The CDR3 is made up of 15 amino acids. Germline CDR1 is SGDLS and CDR2 is YYNGEE. V dropped 1 base and J dropped 5; count of bases not matched to a gene: 5. Written as DNA, the CDR3 is TGTGCCAGCAGCGTAAGGAGCGGGAGTAACAATGAGCAGTTCTTC. As protein: CASSVRSGSNNEQFF.

Only a few counts were recorded for this clone. The chain recombines TRBV19 with TRBJ1-3; D ambiguous. Trimming took 10 bases from V and 0 from J, leaving 7 bases between them. There are 12 residues in the CDR3. The germline gives CDR1 LNHDA, CDR2 SQIVND (reference sequence). CDR3: CATAVSGNTIYF. CDR3 sequence (DNA): TGTGCCACCGCCGTCTCTGGAAACACCATATATTTT.

This clone showed up just once. This chain connects TRBV5-5 to TRBJ2-2; D is undetermined. This CDR3 is 14 amino acids long. Trimming pared 4 bases from V and 0 bases from J, leaving 7 bases between. Germline V gene data show CDR1 as SGHKS and CDR2 as YYEKEE (reference sequence). The chain's CDR3 is CASSPFSNTGELFF. CDR3 DNA: TGTGCCAGCAGCCCGTTCTCGAACACCGGGGAGCTGTTTTTT. Using reference TRBV5-5 and TRBJ2-2 for the parts outside the CDR3, the full variable domain is DAGVTQSPTHLIKTRGQQVTLRCSPISGHKSVSWYQQVLGQGPQFIFQYYEKEERGRGNFPDRFSARQFPNYSSELNVNALLLGDSALYLCASSPFSNTGELFFGEGSRLTVL.